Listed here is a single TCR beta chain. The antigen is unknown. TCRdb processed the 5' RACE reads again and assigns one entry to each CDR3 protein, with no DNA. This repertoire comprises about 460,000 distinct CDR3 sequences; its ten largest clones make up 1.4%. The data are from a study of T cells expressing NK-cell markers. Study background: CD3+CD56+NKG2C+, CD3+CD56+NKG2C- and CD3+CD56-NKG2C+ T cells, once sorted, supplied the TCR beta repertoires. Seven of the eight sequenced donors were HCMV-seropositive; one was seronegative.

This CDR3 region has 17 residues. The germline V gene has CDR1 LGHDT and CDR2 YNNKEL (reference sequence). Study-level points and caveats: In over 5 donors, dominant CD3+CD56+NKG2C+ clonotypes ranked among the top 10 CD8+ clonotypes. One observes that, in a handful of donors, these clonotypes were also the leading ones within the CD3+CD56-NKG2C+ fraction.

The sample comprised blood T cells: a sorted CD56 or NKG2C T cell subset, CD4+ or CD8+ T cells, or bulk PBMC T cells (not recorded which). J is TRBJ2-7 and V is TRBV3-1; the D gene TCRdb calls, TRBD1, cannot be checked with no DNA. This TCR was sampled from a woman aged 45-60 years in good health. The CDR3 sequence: CASSPTWGHGSSYEQYF.